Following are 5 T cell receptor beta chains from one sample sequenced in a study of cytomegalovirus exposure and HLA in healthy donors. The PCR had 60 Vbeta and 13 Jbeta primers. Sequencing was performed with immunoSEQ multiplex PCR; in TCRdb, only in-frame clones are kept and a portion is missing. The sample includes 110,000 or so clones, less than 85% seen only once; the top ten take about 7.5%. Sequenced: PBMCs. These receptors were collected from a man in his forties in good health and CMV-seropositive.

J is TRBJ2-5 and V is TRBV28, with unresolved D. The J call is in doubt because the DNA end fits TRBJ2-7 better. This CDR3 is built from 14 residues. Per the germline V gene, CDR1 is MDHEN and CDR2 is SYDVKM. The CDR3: CASSLLGTLYEQYF. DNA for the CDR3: TGTGCCAGCAGTTTATTGGGCACCCTCTACGAGCAGTACTTC.

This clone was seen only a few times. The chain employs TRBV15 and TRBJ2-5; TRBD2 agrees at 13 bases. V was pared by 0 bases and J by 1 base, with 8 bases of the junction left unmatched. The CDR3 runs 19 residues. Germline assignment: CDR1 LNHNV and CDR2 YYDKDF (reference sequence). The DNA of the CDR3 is TGTGCCACCAGCAGAGATCATACTAGCGGGAGGGCCTTCCAAGAGACCCAGTACTTC. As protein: CATSRDHTSGRAFQETQYF.

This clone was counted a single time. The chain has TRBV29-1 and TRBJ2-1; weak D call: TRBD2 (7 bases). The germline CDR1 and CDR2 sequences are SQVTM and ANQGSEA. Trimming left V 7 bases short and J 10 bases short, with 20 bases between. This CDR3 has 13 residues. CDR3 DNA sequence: TGCAGCGCCTCGCGGGGGCCCGAGGAGGAGCAGTTCTTC. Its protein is CSASRGPEEEQFF.

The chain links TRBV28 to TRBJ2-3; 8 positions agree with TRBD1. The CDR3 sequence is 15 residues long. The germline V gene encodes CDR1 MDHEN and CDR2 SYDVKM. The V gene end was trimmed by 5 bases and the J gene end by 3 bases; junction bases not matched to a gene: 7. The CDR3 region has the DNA TGTGCCAGCAGTCGTGGACAGGGTCAGACAGATACGCAGTATTTT. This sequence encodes CASSRGQGQTDTQYF.

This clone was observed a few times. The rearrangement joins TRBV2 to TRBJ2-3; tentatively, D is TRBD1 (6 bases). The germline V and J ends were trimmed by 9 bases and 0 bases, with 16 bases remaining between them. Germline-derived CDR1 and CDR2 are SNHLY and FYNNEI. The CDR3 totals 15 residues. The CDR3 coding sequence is TGTGCCAGTATTTTACAGGGAGTCAGCACAGATACGCAGTATTTT. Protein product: CASILQGVSTDTQYF.